The 26 T cell receptor beta chains in this list originate from one sample, sequenced in a study of spatial heterogeneity in lung cancer. Time point in this sample: sample taken at primary tumor resection. Sequencing covered unsorted whole RNA taken from tumor, nontumor lung or frozen PBMC. TCRdb reprocessed the 5' RACE reads via MiXCR and lists one record per CDR3 protein. This sample carries approximately 7,000 distinct CDR3 sequences, more than 5.5% of them seen once, and the ten largest clones take 9%. The sample in question was normal lung tissue next to the tumor, obtained at surgery. These TCRs come from a female donor with early-stage non-small cell lung cancer.

This clonotype is termed medium-sized (0.01 to 0.1%). This beta chain is an off-target read within a library intended for alpha chains, so its frequency means little. The chain joins TRBV20-1 to TRBJ2-7, with D tentatively TRBD2 (5 bases). CDR3 length equals 15 residues. The germline gives CDR1 DFQATT, CDR2 SNEGSKA (reference sequence). The V end was cut by 0 bases, the J end by 3 bases, with 15 bases between. As DNA, the CDR3 is TGCAGTGCTAGAGATCTCGGGGAGCCGAGCTACGAGCAGTACTTC. It is translated as CSARDLGEPSYEQYF.

Judged by abundance, this clonotype is medium-sized. This beta chain turned up in a library designed for alpha chains; as an off-target read, its abundance says little. CDR3 in DNA: TGTGCCATCGCGGCCCTGCGGGGGCAGCAGTACTTC. It encodes CAIAALRGQQYF. The chain carries TRBV28 and TRBJ2-7, with D perhaps TRBD2 (7 bases). Germline loops: CDR1 MDHEN, CDR2 SYDVKM. Trimming left V 10 bases short and J 8 bases short, with 18 bases between. This CDR3 is 12 amino acids long.

This clonotype is medium-sized within its sample. Since the library was made to target alpha chains, this beta chain is a stray read and its abundance is not meaningful. CDR3 sequence (DNA): TGTGCCACCTCCCCGGGACAGGGGGGCTATGGCTACACCTTC. This sequence encodes CATSPGQGGYGYTF. The chain employs TRBV6-1 and TRBJ1-2, with 11 nucleotides matching TRBD1. There are 14 residues in the CDR3. The germline V gene encodes CDR1 MNHNS and CDR2 SASEGT. J was trimmed by 4 bases and V by 10 bases; bases with no gene match: 8.

This clonotype was counted ten times or more. The library was built for alpha chains, so this beta chain is an off-target read and its size means little. V is TRBV6-6 and J is TRBJ2-7; 11 bases agree with TRBD2. The length of the CDR3 is 16 residues. V was clipped by 5 bases and J by 0 bases; unmatched bases: 6. CDR1 and CDR2 (germline): MNHNY, SVGAGI (reference sequence). The CDR3 reads CASSPTSGRPSYEQYF. In DNA, the CDR3 is TGTGCCAGCAGTCCCACTAGCGGGAGACCCTCCTACGAGCAGTACTTC.

This clonotype has only a few counts. This beta chain is off target for a library built for alpha chains, so its abundance means little. The chain recombines TRBV3-1 with TRBJ2-2, with 9 positions matching TRBD2. J lost 0 bases, V lost 4 bases, and 0 bases had no gene match. The CDR3 totals 15 residues. Germline loops: CDR1 LGHDT, CDR2 YNNKEL (reference sequence). CDR3 in DNA: TGTGCCAGCAGCCGACTAGCGGCGAACACCGGGGAGCTGTTTTTT. Protein: CASSRLAANTGELFF.

This clonotype was counted at least ten times. For a library built for alpha chains, this beta chain is a stray read; little rests on its size. The chain carries TRBV27 and TRBJ1-1; no definite D call. The germline V gene encodes CDR1 MNHEY and CDR2 SMNVEV (reference sequence). The CDR3 has 13 residues. Between the trimmed V and J ends, which lost 2 bases and 1 base, there was a span of 5 bases. CDR3 loop: CASSLTWNTEAFF. CDR3 nucleotide sequence: TGTGCCAGCAGTTTAACCTGGAACACTGAAGCTTTCTTT.

This clonotype was counted between two and nine times. This beta chain turned up in a library designed for alpha chains; as an off-target read, its abundance says little. J is TRBJ2-7 and V is TRBV27, with TRBD2 matching over 7 bases. J lost 0 bases, V lost 5 bases, and 7 bases had no gene match. Per germline, CDR1 MNHEY and CDR2 SMNVEV (reference sequence). This CDR3 has 15 amino acids. In nucleotides, the CDR3 is TGTGCCAGCAGTGGATTTGGCGGGAGCTCCTACGAGCAGTACTTC. Protein sequence: CASSGFGGSSYEQYF.

By frequency in the sample, this clonotype is large. As an off-target read in a library built for alpha chains, this beta chain has a frequency of little significance. The chain employs TRBV6-5 and TRBJ2-7; TRBD1 matches at 9 bases. V shed 6 bases and J 4 bases; nucleotides not matched to a gene: 10. The germline V gene encodes CDR1 MNHEY and CDR2 SVGAGI. CDR3 length: 15 amino acids. As DNA, the CDR3 is TGTGCCAGCAGAATTGCCGGGACAGGGTTATACGAGCAGTACTTC. The encoded protein is CASRIAGTGLYEQYF.

This clonotype is classed as medium-sized (0.01 to 0.1%). The library was prepared for alpha chains; this beta chain is a stray read, so its frequency means little. The chain joins TRBV3-1 to TRBJ2-7, with D perhaps given as TRBD1 or TRBD2 (7 bases each). V gave up 4 bases and J gave up 2 bases, with 12 bases separating them. Looked up from germline, CDR1 is LGHDT and CDR2 is YNNKEL (reference sequence). This CDR3 region has 14 residues. CDR3 bases: TGTGCCAGCAGCCCGGGGGGACAGACCTACGAGCAGTACTTC. Translated, it gives CASSPGGQTYEQYF.

By proportion, this clonotype is medium-sized. This beta chain turned up in a library designed for alpha chains; as an off-target read, its abundance says little. This chain joins TRBV29-1 and TRBJ1-2; D is unresolved. The CDR3 consists of 12 residues. The germline V and J ends were trimmed by 7 bases and 2 bases, with 11 bases remaining between them. The germline gives CDR1 SQVTM, CDR2 ANQGSEA. The CDR3 is CSARPDNYGYTF. The CDR3 DNA follows: TGCAGCGCCCGTCCCGACAACTATGGCTACACCTTC. The whole variable domain, remainder taken from reference TRBV29-1 and TRBJ1-2, is SAVISQKPSRDICQRGTSLTIQCQVDSQVTMMFWYRQQPGQSLTLIATANQGSEATYESGFVIDKFPISRPNLTFSTLTVSNMSPEDSSIYLCSARPDNYGYTFGSGTRLTVV.

In its sample, this clonotype was seen many times. The library was designed around alpha chains, so this beta chain is a stray read whose abundance carries little weight. The chain is built from TRBV12-3 or TRBV12-4 and TRBJ2-1, with TRBD2 identical over 11 bases. The CDR3 contains 14 residues. V lost 5 bases and J lost 10; bases outside the gene matches: 7. For the CDR3, the DNA is TGTGCCAGCAGTGGGCTAGCGGGAGGAAGAGAGCAGTTCTTC. Translation gives CASSGLAGGREQFF.

The table lists this clonotype with many counts. This beta chain represents an off-target read in a library built for alpha chains; its size is of limited meaning. CDR3 sequence (DNA): TGCAGTGCTAGAGCGGGGGAGACCCAGTACTTC. It codes for CSARAGETQYF. This chain uses TRBV20-1 with TRBJ2-5; tentative D call: TRBD2 (5 bases). V was clipped by 1 base and J by 5 bases, with 5 bases between them. The CDR3 has 11 amino acids. In germline, CDR1 is DFQATT, CDR2 SNEGSKA (reference sequence).

This clonotype turned up a few times. A library made for alpha chains picked up this beta chain off target, so its size means little. The chain carries TRBV6-6 and TRBJ1-1, with TRBD1 as a possible D gene (5 bases). CDR1 and CDR2 (germline): MNHNY, SVGAGI (reference sequence). With 1 base removed from V and 2 bases from J, the gap between germline ends came to 11 bases. This CDR3 has 15 amino acids. The CDR3 nucleotides read TGTGCCAGCAGTTACTTCGGGACTTCTAACACTGAAGCTTTCTTT. As protein: CASSYFGTSNTEAFF.

This clonotype appeared many times. A library prepared for alpha chains yielded this beta chain as an off-target read; its size is of little meaning. This chain connects TRBV28 to TRBJ2-3; 7 bases agree with TRBD2. Germline CDR1 MDHEN, CDR2 SYDVKM. This CDR3 is built from 13 residues. V lost 8 bases to trimming and J lost 6 bases; unmatched junction nucleotides: 8. The CDR3 loop is CASGLAGADTQYF. DNA for the CDR3: TGTGCCAGCGGGCTGGCGGGAGCGGATACGCAGTATTTT.

In this sample, this clonotype turned up many times. This beta chain slipped into a library made for alpha chains as a stray read, so its size is not meaningful. The chain recombines TRBV9 with TRBJ2-6; D possibly corresponds to TRBD1 (5 bases). The CDR3 has 15 amino acids. V shed 1 base and J shed 2 bases, with 7 bases lying between them. Germline CDR1 reads SGDLS; CDR2 reads YYNGEE. The CDR3 DNA reads TGTGCCAGCAGCGTAAGGGGCGCTGGGGCCAACGTCCTGACTTTC. Translation: CASSVRGAGANVLTF.

Ten or more counts support this clonotype. This beta chain appears as a stray read in a library generated for alpha chains; its size is not informative. The rearrangement uses TRBV10-2 and TRBJ2-3, with 10 bases lining up with TRBD1. Germline V gene lookup returns CDR1 WSHSY and CDR2 SAAADI. The CDR3 covers 14 residues. The V gene end was trimmed by 10 bases and the J gene end by 3 bases; junction bases not matched to a gene: 7. The CDR3 sequence: CATGTGVRTDTQYF. The DNA of the CDR3 is TGCGCCACGGGGACAGGGGTGAGGACAGATACGCAGTATTTT.

In its sample, this clonotype is medium-sized. Within a library made for alpha chains, this beta chain is off target, and its count is uninformative. The chain recombines TRBV27 with TRBJ2-1; 8 bases are a match to TRBD2. V shed 5 bases, J shed 9 bases, and the junction held 12 bases outside the gene matches. This CDR3 has 15 residues. Germline V gives CDR1 MNHEY, CDR2 SMNVEV (reference sequence). The CDR3 reads CASSNPPGLGTEQFF. The CDR3 DNA sequence: TGTGCCAGCAGTAACCCCCCGGGACTAGGTACTGAGCAGTTCTTC.

This clonotype qualifies as large. The library was built for alpha chains, so this beta chain is an off-target read and its size means little. This chain joins TRBV27 and TRBJ2-1; TRBD2 is a possible D gene (6 bases). The CDR3 sequence is 17 residues long. V was cut by 5 bases and J by 6 bases, with 23 bases left in between. Germline V CDR1 and CDR2: MNHEY, SMNVEV (reference sequence). This CDR3 reads CASSPPGFQRVSNEQFF. CDR3 sequence (DNA): TGTGCCAGCAGTCCCCCCGGATTCCAGCGGGTGAGCAATGAGCAGTTCTTC.

This clonotype has at least ten counts. The germline gene is not matched at one end of the junction; a read error may be the cause. Found in a library prepared for alpha chains, this beta chain is an off-target read, and its abundance has little meaning. This chain joins TRBV2 and TRBJ1-5; the D is unclear. Germline values: CDR1 SNHLY, CDR2 FYNNEI. The CDR3 consists of 13 residues. The CDR3 nucleotides are TGTGTCAGCACGGGCACCGGCAATCAGCCCCAGCATTTT. Amino acids: CVSTGTGNQPQHF.

This clonotype has a handful of counts. For a library built for alpha chains, this beta chain is a stray read; little rests on its size. The gene calls are TRBV5-4 and TRBJ1-3, with TRBD1 identical over 8 bases. This CDR3 has 16 amino acids. The J segment lost 0 bases and the V segment lost 4 bases, leaving 6 bases of the junction unmatched. Germline-derived CDR1 and CDR2 are SGHNT and YYREEE (reference sequence). For the CDR3, the DNA is TGTGCCAGCAGCAGATCACAGGGGGACTCTGGAAACACCATATATTTT. Residues: CASSRSQGDSGNTIYF.

About this clonotype: This beta chain is an off-target read within a library intended for alpha chains, so its frequency means little. The chain carries TRBV7-9 and TRBJ2-6; no clear D gene. The CDR3 is 15 residues long. V was trimmed by 3 bases and J by 0 bases, leaving 6 bases between them. Germline V gives CDR1 SEHNR, CDR2 FQNEAQ (reference sequence). Here the CDR3 reads CASSFGYSGANVLTF. The DNA of the CDR3 is TGTGCCAGCAGCTTCGGATACTCTGGGGCCAACGTCCTGACTTTC.

This clonotype is termed medium-sized. With the library built for alpha chains, this beta chain is off target and its frequency is not meaningful. The chain carries TRBV2 and TRBJ1-1; tentative D call: TRBD1 (6 bases). This CDR3 has 15 residues. Germline V gene sequence: CDR1 SNHLY, CDR2 FYNNEI. Trimming stripped 1 base from V and 7 bases from J, with 16 bases between. This chain's CDR3 is CASSEGVLGGFEAFF. The CDR3 DNA reads as TGTGCCAGCAGTGAAGGGGTCTTGGGGGGCTTTGAAGCTTTCTTT.

This clonotype has a handful of counts. This beta chain lies outside the target of a library built for alpha chains; its clone size means little. The chain links TRBV10-1 to TRBJ2-2; possibly TRBD1 or TRBD2 for D (5 bases each). Germline V gene sequence: CDR1 WNHNN, CDR2 SYGVQD (reference sequence). There are 18 residues in the CDR3. The ends were cut back, 5 bases at V and 4 bases at J, with 23 bases in the middle. The DNA for the CDR3 is TGCGCCAGCAGTCGGAGTCGGACCGGGGCAGTGGTCACCGGGGAGCTGTTTTTT. This sequence encodes CASSRSRTGAVVTGELFF.

This clonotype is labeled medium-sized. This beta chain is an off-target read within a library intended for alpha chains, so its frequency means little. The rearrangement joins TRBV9 to TRBJ2-7; 9 bases align to TRBD1. V trimming: 4 bases; J trimming: 5 bases; junction bases outside the gene matches: 7. This CDR3 spans 14 amino acids. Germline CDR1 SGDLS, CDR2 YYNGEE. CDR3: CASSPGTGPDEQYF. CDR3 bases: TGTGCCAGCAGCCCAGGGACAGGGCCGGACGAGCAGTACTTC.

This clonotype was seen a handful of times. Since it is a stray read in a library aimed at alpha chains, this beta chain has a size that is not meaningful. This chain connects TRBV7-8 to TRBJ1-1; no reliable D call. Trimming stripped 2 bases from V and 4 bases from J, with 5 bases between. From germline, CDR1 is SGHVS and CDR2 FQNEAQ. The CDR3 contains 12 residues. CDR3 residues: CASSLRVTEAFF. Here the CDR3 DNA reads TGTGCCAGCAGCTTACGGGTCACTGAAGCTTTCTTT.

This clonotype was detected ten times or more. This beta chain slipped into a library made for alpha chains as a stray read, so its size is not meaningful. The V and J genes are TRBV3-1 and TRBJ2-3; D unclear. V was shortened by 1 base and J by 4 bases, with 6 bases between the two germline ends. CDR3 length equals 13 residues. Germline V CDR1 and CDR2: LGHDT, YNNKEL (reference sequence). As DNA, the CDR3 is TGTGCCAGCAGCCAAGTAACCCCAGATACGCAGTATTTT. Amino acid sequence: CASSQVTPDTQYF.